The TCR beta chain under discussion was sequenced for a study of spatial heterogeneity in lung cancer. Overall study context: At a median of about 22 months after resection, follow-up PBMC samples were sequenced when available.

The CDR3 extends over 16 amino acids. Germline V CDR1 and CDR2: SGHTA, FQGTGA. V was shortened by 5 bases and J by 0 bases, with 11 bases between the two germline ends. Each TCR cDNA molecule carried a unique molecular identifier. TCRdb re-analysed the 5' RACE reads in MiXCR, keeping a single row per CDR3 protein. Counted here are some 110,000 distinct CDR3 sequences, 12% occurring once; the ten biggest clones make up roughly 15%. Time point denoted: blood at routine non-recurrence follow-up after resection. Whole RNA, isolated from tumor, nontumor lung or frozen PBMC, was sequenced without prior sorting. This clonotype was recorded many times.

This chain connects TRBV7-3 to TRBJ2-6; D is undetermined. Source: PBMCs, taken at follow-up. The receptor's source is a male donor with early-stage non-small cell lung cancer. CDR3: CASSPGWGSGANVLTF. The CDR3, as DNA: TGTGCCAGCAGCCCTGGCTGGGGCTCTGGGGCCAACGTCCTGACTTTC.